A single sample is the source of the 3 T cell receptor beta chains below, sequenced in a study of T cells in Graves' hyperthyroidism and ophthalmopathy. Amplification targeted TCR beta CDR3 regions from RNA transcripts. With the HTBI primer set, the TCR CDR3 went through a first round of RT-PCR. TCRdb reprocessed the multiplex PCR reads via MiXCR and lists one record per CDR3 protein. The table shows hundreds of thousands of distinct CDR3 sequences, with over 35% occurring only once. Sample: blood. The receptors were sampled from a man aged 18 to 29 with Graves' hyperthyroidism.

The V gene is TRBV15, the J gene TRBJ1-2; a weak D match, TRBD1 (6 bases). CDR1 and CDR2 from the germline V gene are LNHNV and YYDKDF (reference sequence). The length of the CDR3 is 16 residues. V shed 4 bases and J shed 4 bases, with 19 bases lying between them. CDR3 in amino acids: CATSTGVKEGTYGYTF. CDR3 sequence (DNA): TGTGCCACCAGCACAGGGGTCAAAGAGGGGACCTATGGCTACACCTTC.

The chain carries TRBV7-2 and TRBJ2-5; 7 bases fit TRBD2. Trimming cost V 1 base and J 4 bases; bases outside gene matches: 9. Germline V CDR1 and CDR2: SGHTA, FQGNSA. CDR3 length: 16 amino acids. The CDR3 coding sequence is TGTGCCAGCAGCTTAGGTGTAGGGACTATGGGAGAGACCCAGTACTTC. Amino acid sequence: CASSLGVGTMGETQYF.

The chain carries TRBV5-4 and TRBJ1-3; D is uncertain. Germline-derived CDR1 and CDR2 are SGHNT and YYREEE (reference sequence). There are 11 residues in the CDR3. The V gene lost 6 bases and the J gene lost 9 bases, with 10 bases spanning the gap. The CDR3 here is CASTWKGTIYF. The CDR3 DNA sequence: TGTGCCAGCACTTGGAAGGGCACCATATATTTT.